The rows below give T cell receptor beta chains drawn from one sample of a study of neurological immune-mediated disorders. A single record per CDR3 protein comes from TCRdb applying MiXCR to the 5' RACE reads. Seen here are about 82,000 distinct CDR3 sequences, just over 2.5% observed once, and the top ten hold about 1.1%. Specimen: PBMCs. The receptor set was obtained from a woman aged 25-40 years with multiple sclerosis. The CDR3 runs from the conserved cysteine through the conserved F or W. A D gene is named only where the DNA matches it firmly. Some rows have no size entry. The others give once, few or many, or a class for an expanded clone.

v_call	j_call	d_call	clone_size	cdr3_nt	cdr3_aa
TRBV5-1	TRBJ1-2	TRBD1	many	TGCGCCAGCAGCTTGGGGACAGGGGGTACCTATGGCTACACCTTC	CASSLGTGGTYGYTF
TRBV5-4	TRBJ1-1	.	many	TGTGCCAGCAGCTTGGCCAGGGGTGCCACTGAAGCTTTCTTT	CASSLARGATEAFF
TRBV6-1	TRBJ1-2	.	.	TGTGCCAGCAGTGAAGACAGGGTTGCTGGCGATGGCTACACCTTC	CASSEDRVAGDGYTF
TRBV3-1	TRBJ2-2	.	many	TGTGCCAGCAGCCAAGGCATTTCCGCCGGGGAGCTGTTTTTT	CASSQGISAGELFF
TRBV7-2	TRBJ2-7	.	many	TGTGCCAGCAGCTACAGGCCGGGACTTTCCTACGAGCAGTACTTC	CASSYRPGLSYEQYF
TRBV18	TRBJ2-7	.	many	TGTGCCAGCTCACCAGATTGGGGCGAGGAGGAGCAGTACTTC	CASSPDWGEEEQYF
TRBV5-1	TRBJ2-5	.	many	TGCGCCAGCAGCTCTAGCGCGCAAGAGACCCAGTACTTC	CASSSSAQETQYF
TRBV5-5	TRBJ2-5	.	many	TGTGCCAGCAGCTTTAAAGAGACCCAGTACTTC	CASSFKETQYF
TRBV12-3/TRBV12-4	TRBJ2-7	.	many	TGTGCCAGCAGTTTACTTGGGGGCGAGCAGTACTTC	CASSLLGGEQYF
TRBV7-9	TRBJ2-3	TRBD2	many	TGTGCCAGCAGCCCTTCTAGCGGGGAAGTTCGGGCAGATACGCAGTATTTT	CASSPSSGEVRADTQYF
TRBV27	TRBJ1-2	.	many	TGTGCCAGCAGTTTCCGGGTGGGCCCATATGGCTACACCTTC	CASSFRVGPYGYTF
TRBV20-1	TRBJ2-3	TRBD1	many	TGCAGTGCTATCGGGACAGCCCGGGGCACAGATACGCAGTATTTT	CSAIGTARGTDTQYF
TRBV9	TRBJ2-7	TRBD2	many	TGTGCCAGCAGCCCCGGACTAGCAGGCGAGCAGTACTTC	CASSPGLAGEQYF
TRBV29-1	TRBJ2-1	TRBD1	many	TGCAGCGGGGGCGACAGGGACAATGAGCAGTTCTTC	CSGGDRDNEQFF
TRBV9	TRBJ1-1	.	.	TGTGCCAGCAGCGTATTTGGGGGTTCCATGAACACTGAAGCTTTCTTT	CASSVFGGSMNTEAFF
TRBV5-1	TRBJ1-5	.	many	TGCGCCAGCAGCTTTGGCACAGGCCATCAGCCCCAGCATTTT	CASSFGTGHQPQHF
TRBV28	TRBJ2-7	TRBD1	many	TGTGCCAGCAGCCCAGAACGGGACAGGGCGCGGTACGAGCAGTACTTC	CASSPERDRARYEQYF
TRBV5-1	TRBJ2-1	TRBD2	many	TGCGCCAGCAGCCTAGGAGAGATAGCGGGAGGATACAATGAGCAGTTCTTC	CASSLGEIAGGYNEQFF
TRBV5-4	TRBJ1-1	.	many	TGTGCCAGCAGCCCCCCGGGGGGCTATACTGAAGCTTTCTTT	CASSPPGGYTEAFF
TRBV10-3	TRBJ2-2	TRBD1	many	TGTGCCATCAGAGCAGAGGGGGCGACGGACACCGGGGAGCTGTTTTTT	CAIRAEGATDTGELFF
TRBV5-6	TRBJ2-7	TRBD2	many	TGTGCCAAGATCATAGCGGGAAGCTTCTACGAGCAGTACTTC	CAKIIAGSFYEQYF
TRBV2	TRBJ2-2	.	many	TGTGCCATCATTTCCCATTCAATCGGGGAGCTGTTTTTT	CAIISHSIGELFF
TRBV6-2/TRBV6-3	TRBJ2-1	.	many	TGTGCCAGCGCCAAACGAGGGGATGAGCAGTTCTTC	CASAKRGDEQFF
TRBV20-1	TRBJ2-5	.	many	TGCAGTGTCACATCCGCTAGTCTAACCCAAGAGACCCAGTACTTC	CSVTSASLTQETQYF
TRBV5-1	TRBJ2-5	.	many	TGCGCCAGCAGCCCTGGACAAAGAGAGACCCAGTACTTC	CASSPGQRETQYF
TRBV5-1	TRBJ1-5	.	many	TGCGCCAGCAGCTTGGGGGGCCAAAATCAGCCCCAGCATTTT	CASSLGGQNQPQHF
TRBV3-1	TRBJ2-7	.	many	TGTGCCAGCAGCCAAGAATCCAGGAGCTCCTACGAGCAGTACTTC	CASSQESRSSYEQYF
TRBV6-1	TRBJ1-1	.	many	TGTGCCAGCAGTGAAATCGAGGCGAGGGGTGAAGCTTTCTTT	CASSEIEARGEAFF
TRBV6-2/TRBV6-3	TRBJ1-5	.	many	TGTGCCAGCAGTTACCGGGGACGGTATAGCAATCAGCCCCAGCATTTT	CASSYRGRYSNQPQHF
TRBV24-1	TRBJ2-1	TRBD2	many	TGTGCCACCAGTGACCTATCTAGCGGGGGGGGCTGGGATGAGCAGTTCTTC	CATSDLSSGGGWDEQFF
TRBV7-2	TRBJ2-7	.	many	TGTGCCAGCAGCTTTGGACTACGCTCCTACGAGCAGTACTTC	CASSFGLRSYEQYF
TRBV7-2	TRBJ2-3	TRBD2	many	TGTGCCAGCAGCTTATCGAGTAGCGGGAGTGGTTTAACAGATACGCAGTATTTT	CASSLSSSGSGLTDTQYF
TRBV7-2	TRBJ2-5	.	many	TGTGCCAGCAGCTCTCAGGAGGGAACCCAGTACTTC	CASSSQEGTQYF
TRBV12-3/TRBV12-4	TRBJ2-7	TRBD2	many	TGTGCCAGCAGTGATAGCGGGACTAGCGACCCCTACGAGCAGTACTTC	CASSDSGTSDPYEQYF
TRBV27	TRBJ2-7	.	.	TGTGCCAGCAGTTTCGGTGTTACCACCCACGAGCAGTACTTC	CASSFGVTTHEQYF
TRBV20-1	TRBJ1-4	.	many	TGCAGTGCTAGCAGTTATAATGAAAAACTGTTTTTT	CSASSYNEKLFF
TRBV12-3/TRBV12-4	TRBJ2-7	.	many	TGTGCCAGCCACGGAGGGGAGAAGGACGAGCAGTACTTC	CASHGGEKDEQYF
TRBV27	TRBJ2-7	TRBD2	.	TGTGCCAGCAGACTAGCGGGAGGCCCCTACGAGCAGTACTTC	CASRLAGGPYEQYF
TRBV20-1	TRBJ2-7	TRBD2	many	TGCAGTGCTAGAGATCCCACTAGCGGGGGGTACGAGCAGTACTTC	CSARDPTSGGYEQYF
TRBV29-1	TRBJ1-1	.	many	TGCAGCGTTGTTAAGAACACTGAAGCTTTCTTT	CSVVKNTEAFF
TRBV5-1	TRBJ2-7	.	few	TGCGCCAGCAGCTTGGTTGCTATGGGGGCCGAGCAGTACTTC	CASSLVAMGAEQYF
TRBV4-3	TRBJ2-7	TRBD2	few	TGCGCCAGCAGCCAAGGAACGGTAGCGGGAGTTTACGAGCAGTACTTC	CASSQGTVAGVYEQYF
TRBV20-1	TRBJ2-4	.	many	TGCAGTGCTAGAGATTTTGGATCTACAGGGAACATTCAGTACTTC	CSARDFGSTGNIQYF